This T cell receptor (beta chain) was obtained from a study of identical twins. The table lists this clonotype with many counts. Its antigen is unknown. Through template switching, a universal primer site was introduced, and the cDNA contained unique molecular identifiers. TCRdb used MiXCR to reprocess the 5' RACE reads, holding one entry per CDR3 protein. The profile covers a few hundred thousand distinct CDR3 sequences, with about 9% appearing a single time and less than 4% taken by the ten largest. CDR1 MGHRA and CDR2 YSYEKL come from the germline V gene. CDR3 length: 15 residues. Trimming cost V 5 bases and J 3 bases; bases outside gene matches: 10. Notes on the study in general: Among monozygotic twins, out-of-frame TCR alpha sharing exceeded what models predicted. The conclusions drew on cross-sectional statistical analysis instead of tracking the same donors.

These records were also assigned to another study, of yellow fever vaccine responses in identical twins.

The TCR was taken from a woman younger than 35 in good health. The rearrangement links TRBV4-1 to TRBJ2-7; TRBD1 matches 7 bases. The sample comprised CD8+ T cells sorted from blood. The CDR3 DNA follows: TGCGCCAGCAGCAAATCCGGGACAGCTTTCTACGAGCAGTACTTC. Translating gives CASSKSGTAFYEQYF.